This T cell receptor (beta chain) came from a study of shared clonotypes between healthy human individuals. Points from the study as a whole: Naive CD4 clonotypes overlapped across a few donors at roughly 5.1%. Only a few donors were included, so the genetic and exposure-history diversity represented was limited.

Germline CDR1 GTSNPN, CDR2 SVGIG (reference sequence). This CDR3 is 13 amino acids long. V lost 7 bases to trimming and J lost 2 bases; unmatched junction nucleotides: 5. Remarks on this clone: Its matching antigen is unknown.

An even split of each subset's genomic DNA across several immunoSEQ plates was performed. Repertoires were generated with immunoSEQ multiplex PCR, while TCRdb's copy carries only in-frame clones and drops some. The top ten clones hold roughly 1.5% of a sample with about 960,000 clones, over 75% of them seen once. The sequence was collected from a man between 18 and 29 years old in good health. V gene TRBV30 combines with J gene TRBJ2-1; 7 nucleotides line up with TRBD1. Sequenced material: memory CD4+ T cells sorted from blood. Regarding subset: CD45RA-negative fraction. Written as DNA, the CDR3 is TGTGCCTCCGGGCAGGGGGCCTACAATGAGCAGTTCTTC. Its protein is CASGQGAYNEQFF.